This T cell receptor beta chain was documented in a study of blood T cell repertoires in COVID-19 (dated by TCRdb to 2018 to 2021). With respect to the entire study: Samples from collaborators originated in the United States, Italy and Spain and spanned both the acute and convalescent phases of COVID-19. Nearly every sample came with metadata listing a de-identified subject ID, COVID-19 status, age in years and sex. The dataset comprised deeply sampled blood TCRbeta repertoires from subjects exposed to, actively infected with, or recovered from COVID-19. The material from the prospective study consisted of cDNA or gDNA derived from T cells, B-cell-depleted T cells, or PBMCs. HLA class I and class II types, where available, came from metadata supplied by the sample provider rather than from assay-based typing. Samples were obtained from the ongoing ImmuneRACE study (first 160 participants) and from about 1,300 subjects provided by 6 global collaborators. The repertoires were made available in a free public database intended to serve as a resource for research on the immune response to SARS-CoV-2. Study-wide findings and limitations: Clinical and demographic metadata were provided uncurated, with the amount varying by source and participant.

In the germline V gene (reference sequence), CDR1 corresponds to MNHNY and CDR2 to SVGAGI. The CDR3 contains 15 residues, cysteine and phenylalanine counted. The kept DNA is CDR3 alone, 45 bases in frame from the first base. Clipping removes 7 bases from V and 4 bases from J, with 12 as the unmatched junction base count. As regards this clone: The antigen it binds to is not known. No much larger clone is present one base from it, and per-base qualities are unavailable.

TCRbeta CDR3 regions were amplified from genomic DNA by means of the immunoSEQ Assay, a bias-controlled multiplex PCR. The study's processing was this. The number of nucleated cells in each sample was estimated from the amplification of reference gene primers within the assay. Sequence reads were collapsed and filtered to measure the absolute abundance of every unique TCRbeta CDR3 rearrangement. For each sample, productive Simpson clonality was calculated as the square root of Simpson's diversity index over productive rearrangements. Here the immuneACCESS table is served through TCRdb, limited to in-frame sequences with V and J called. Missing clones are a known gap in these copies; in checked studies unresolved V genes cover under half, and the rest lacks a known reason. The DNA gave D and trimming, while V, J and clone size come from that table. The sample profile shows tens of thousands of clones; approximately 88% of them were found once. Jointly, the top ten make up roughly 5.5% of the sample.

The collaborating institutions used their own protocols to collect whole blood in K2EDTA tubes. For TCRbeta analysis, collaborators shipped samples in one of three forms: frozen whole blood, isolated PBMCs, or DNA extracted from either of those sample types. Sequencing was performed on peripheral blood. The receptor's source is a human donor in a cohort sampled during active COVID-19. The chain joins TRBV6-6 to TRBJ2-7, with 8 bases aligning to TRBD2. CDR3 loop: CASTEAGLVGYEQYF. The nucleotides are TGTGCCAGCACCGAAGCGGGACTAGTGGGGTACGAGCAGTACTTC.